This TCR beta chain was documented in a study of blood T cell repertoires in COVID-19. About the study: The United States, Italy and Spain supplied acute and convalescent COVID-19 samples.

In the original analysis: The assay estimated nucleated cells by amplifying reference gene primers. Profiled with immunoSEQ multiplex PCR; TCRdb holds only in-frame clones, not every one. The DNA gave D and trimming, while V, J and clone size come from that table. The sample holds about 400,000 clones, 70% to 90% seen once. Trimming removed 0 bases at V and 4 bases at J, with 12 bases between. Germline V gene lookup returns CDR1 SGDLS and CDR2 YYNGEE. The CDR3 has 15 amino acids. The Seattle patients, enrolled during active infection, were followed longitudinally. The chain recombines TRBV9 with TRBJ2-3, with a tentative D call TRBD1 (5 bases). The specimen sequenced was peripheral blood. This receptor was obtained from an older woman with COVID-19, enrolled during active disease. CDR3: CASSVVPGPADTQYF. As DNA, the CDR3 is TGTGCCAGCAGCGTAGTCCCAGGGCCGGCAGATACGCAGTATTTT.